Below are 11 T cell receptor beta chains sequenced from a single sample in a study of blood T cell repertoires in COVID-19. Assay used: immunoSEQ multiplex PCR; TCRdb lists only in-frame clones, some missing. The sample lists roughly 250,000 clones, approximately 86% occurring once. Source material: PBMCs or T cells enriched from blood (not recorded which). These receptors all stem from a woman aged 25 to 39 with acute COVID-19.

The CDR3 DNA is TGTGCCAGCAGCCATCTAGCGGGTCCCTACAATGAGCAGTTCTTC. Translating it yields CASSHLAGPYNEQFF. The chain combines TRBV3-1 (or the pseudogene TRBV3-2) with TRBJ2-1, with 8 positions matching TRBD2. The CDR3 runs 15 residues. CDR1 and CDR2 from the germline V gene are LGHDT and YNNKEL (reference sequence). V lost 3 bases to trimming and J lost 2 bases; unmatched junction nucleotides: 3.

The chain carries TRBV27 and TRBJ1-2; a weak D match, TRBD1 (5 bases). Germline lookup yields CDR1 MNHEY and CDR2 SMNVEV (reference sequence). This CDR3 comprises 14 residues. V shed 5 bases and J shed 4 bases, with 14 bases lying between them. CDR3 in amino acids: CASSIRVGIYGYTF. CDR3 DNA: TGTGCCAGCAGTATCAGGGTCGGAATCTATGGCTACACCTTC.

The chain joins TRBV5-1 to TRBJ1-3; 10 bases are shared with TRBD1. V lost 4 bases and J lost 2; bases outside the gene matches: 6. Germline V gene sequence: CDR1 SGHRS, CDR2 YFSETQ. CDR3 length: 16 residues. The CDR3 reads CASSTSGTGAGNTIYF. The DNA of the CDR3 is TGCGCCAGCAGCACCTCCGGGACAGGGGCTGGAAACACCATATATTTT.

The rearrangement joins TRBV7-6 to TRBJ2-1, with TRBD2 matching over 15 bases. The CDR3 extends over 17 amino acids. Unmatched junction bases numbered 5, after V lost 1 base and J lost 7 bases. CDR1 is SGHVS and CDR2 is FNYEAQ in the germline V gene. CDR3 protein: CASSLVGTSGGQNEQFF. Written as DNA, the CDR3 is TGTGCCAGCAGCTTAGTGGGGACTAGCGGGGGGCAGAATGAGCAGTTCTTC.

V gene TRBV28 combines with J gene TRBJ1-5, with D possibly being TRBD1 (6 bases). The germline CDR1 and CDR2 sequences are MDHEN and SYDVKM. Trimming took off 6 bases at V and 6 bases at J, with 12 bases between the two ends. There are 13 residues in the CDR3. This CDR3 reads CASSPTGGQPQHF. The DNA of the CDR3 is TGTGCCAGCAGCCCGACAGGCGGTCAGCCCCAGCATTTT.

The DNA of the CDR3 is TGTGCCAGCAGCTTAGCGATCGGGGGGCGACAATCACCCCTCCACTTT. This sequence encodes CASSLAIGGRQSPLHF. The chain links TRBV7-2 to TRBJ1-6; D may be TRBD1 (6 bases). This CDR3 comprises 16 residues. V was pared by 0 bases and J by 10 bases, with 16 bases between. Germline lookup yields CDR1 SGHTA and CDR2 FQGNSA.

About this clone: The same CDR3 arises from other DNA sequences in this sample as well. The chain is built from TRBV9 and TRBJ2-1; TRBD1 agrees at 7 bases. CDR1 is SGDLS, CDR2 YYNGEE, per germline. This CDR3 has 16 residues. The junction had 6 bases not matched to a gene; V was cut back by 0 bases and J by 3 bases. DNA of the CDR3: TGTGCCAGCAGCGTAGATGCAGGGGGTTACTACAATGAGCAGTTCTTC. Residues: CASSVDAGGYYNEQFF.

The V call is TRBV11-2, the J call TRBJ2-5, with 8 bases identical to TRBD1. CDR3 length: 15 residues. Germline V gene sequence: CDR1 SGHAT, CDR2 FQNNGV. After removal of 1 base from V and 5 bases from J, the junction contained 6 bases not matched to a gene. CDR3 nucleotides: TGTGCCAGCAGCTTAGTAACAGGGGGTCGTGAGACCCAGTACTTC. Translation gives CASSLVTGGRETQYF.

J is TRBJ2-5 and V is TRBV2; D uncertain. V gave up 8 bases and J gave up 4 bases, with 17 bases separating them. This CDR3 spans 14 amino acids. Germline CDR1 SNHLY, CDR2 FYNNEI. The CDR3 bases are TGTGCCAGCGGAGCCCTTCTGTTAAGAGAGACCCAGTACTTC. It yields the protein CASGALLLRETQYF.

The V call is TRBV4-2, the J call TRBJ2-7, with a weak D call TRBD2 (5 bases). V was trimmed by 1 base and J by 5 bases, leaving 9 bases between them. CDR1 is LGHNA and CDR2 is YNFKEQ in the germline V gene. This CDR3 comprises 13 residues. CDR3 nucleotide sequence: TGTGCCAGCAGCCAAGGCCTAGCAGACGAGCAGTACTTC. Its protein product is CASSQGLADEQYF.

V and J are TRBV7-9 and TRBJ2-3; D is unresolved. Trimming pared 3 bases from V and 2 bases from J, leaving 9 bases between. This CDR3 has 14 amino acids. Germline values: CDR1 SEHNR, CDR2 FQNEAQ (reference sequence). The CDR3 sequence is CASSFRDSTDTQYF. The CDR3 nucleotides read TGTGCCAGCAGCTTTAGAGATTCCACAGATACGCAGTATTTT.